This T cell receptor (beta chain) was sequenced during a study of read filtering for tumor transcriptome and immune sequencing. Study summary: Whole-transcriptome libraries were prepared after DNase treatment. General study points: Correlation between methods rose after single-read clonotypes were removed. Around 82% of IR-seq clonotypes had a single read, yet these held roughly 3.8% of reads.

From around 0.4 ug of RNA, a library with molecular barcoded alpha/delta and beta/gamma adaptors was made. Via MiXCR, TCRdb re-called the reads, giving one row per CDR3 protein. The repertoire consists of nearly 60,000 distinct CDR3 sequences, with 10% to 15% occurring once and the leading ten covering about a sixth. Germline lookup yields CDR1 SEHNR and CDR2 FQNEAQ (reference sequence). V was trimmed by 7 bases and J by 0 bases, leaving 13 bases between them. CDR3 length: 14 amino acids. This clonotype was recorded many times. What it binds is unknown. The sequence derives from a donor aged 40 or older with multiple myeloma. Sequenced input: a population of CD138-negative cells sorted from bone marrow. This chain uses TRBV7-9 with TRBJ2-7; D call uncertain. CDR3 bases: TGTGCCAGCAAGCCGGCACCAGACTCCTACGAGCAGTACTTC. Protein: CASKPAPDSYEQYF.